The T cell receptor beta chain described here comes from a study of radiotherapy plus CTLA-4 blockade in lung cancer. Per germline, CDR1 MNHNY and CDR2 SVGAGI (reference sequence). CDR3 length: 16 residues. The trim removed 6 bases at V and 3 bases at J, leaving 11 bases unmatched. The table came from immunoSEQ multiplex PCR; TCRdb's copy has only in-frame clones and leaves some out. The sample lists nearly 95,000 clones, around 80% occurring once. This receptor was taken from a human donor with non-small cell lung cancer that progressed on radiotherapy plus ipilimumab. The starting material was peripheral blood, obtained from a patient treated with radiotherapy plus ipilimumab. J is TRBJ1-5 and V is TRBV6-6; 7 nucleotides align to TRBD1. CDR3 coding DNA: TGTGCCAGCAGGCAAGGACGGGACAGCCACAATCAGCCCCAGCATTTT. Its protein product is CASRQGRDSHNQPQHF.